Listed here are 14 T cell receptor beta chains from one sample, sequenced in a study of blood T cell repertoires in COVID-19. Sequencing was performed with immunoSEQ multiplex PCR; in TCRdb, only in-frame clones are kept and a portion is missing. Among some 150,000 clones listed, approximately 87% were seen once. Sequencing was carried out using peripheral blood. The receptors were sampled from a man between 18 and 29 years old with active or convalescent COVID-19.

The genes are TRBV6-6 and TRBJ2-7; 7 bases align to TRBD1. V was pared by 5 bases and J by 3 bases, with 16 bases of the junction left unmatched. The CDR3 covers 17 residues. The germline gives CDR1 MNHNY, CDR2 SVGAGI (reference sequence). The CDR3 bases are TGTGCCAGCAGTCACGTACCAGCAGACAGGGCAGGCTACGAGCAGTACGTC. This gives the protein CASSHVPADRAGYEQYV.

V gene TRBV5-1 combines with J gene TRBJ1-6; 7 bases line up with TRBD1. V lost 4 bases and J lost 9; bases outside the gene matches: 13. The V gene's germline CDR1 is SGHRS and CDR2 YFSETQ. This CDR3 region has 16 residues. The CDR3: CASSRGDPTGSSPLHF. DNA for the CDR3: TGCGCCAGCAGCCGAGGGGATCCGACAGGGAGTTCACCCCTCCACTTT.

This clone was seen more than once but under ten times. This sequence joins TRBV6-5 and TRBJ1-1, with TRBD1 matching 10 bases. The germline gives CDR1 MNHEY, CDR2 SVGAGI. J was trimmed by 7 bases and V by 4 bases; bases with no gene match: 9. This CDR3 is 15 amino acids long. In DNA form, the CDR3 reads TGTGCCAGCAGTTCTAGGGACAGGGGAATTCGTGAAGCTTTCTTT. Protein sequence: CASSSRDRGIREAFF.

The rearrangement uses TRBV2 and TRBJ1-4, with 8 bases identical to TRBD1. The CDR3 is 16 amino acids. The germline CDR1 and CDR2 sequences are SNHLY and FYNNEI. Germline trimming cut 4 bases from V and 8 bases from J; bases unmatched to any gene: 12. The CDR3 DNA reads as TGTGCCAGCAGTGGCCTTGGGACAGGCGACGGGGAAAAACTGTTTTTT. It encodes CASSGLGTGDGEKLFF.

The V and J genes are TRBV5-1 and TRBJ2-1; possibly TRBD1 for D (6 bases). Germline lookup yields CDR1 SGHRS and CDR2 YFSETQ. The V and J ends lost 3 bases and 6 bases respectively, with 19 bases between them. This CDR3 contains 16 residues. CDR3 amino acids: CASSSIEGPRGNEQFF. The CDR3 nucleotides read TGCGCCAGCAGCTCGATAGAGGGGCCCAGGGGCAATGAGCAGTTCTTC.

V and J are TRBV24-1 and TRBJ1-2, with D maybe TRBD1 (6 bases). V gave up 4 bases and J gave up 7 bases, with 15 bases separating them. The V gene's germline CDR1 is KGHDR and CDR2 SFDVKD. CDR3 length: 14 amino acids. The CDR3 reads CATSDPSRGGGYTF. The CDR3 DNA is TGTGCCACCAGTGACCCCTCCAGGGGCGGTGGCTACACCTTC.

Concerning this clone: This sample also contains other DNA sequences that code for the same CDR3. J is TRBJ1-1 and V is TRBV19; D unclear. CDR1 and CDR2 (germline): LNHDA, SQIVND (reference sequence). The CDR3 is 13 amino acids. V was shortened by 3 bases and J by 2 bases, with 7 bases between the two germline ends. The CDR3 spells CASSITANTEAFF. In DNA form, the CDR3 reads TGTGCCAGTAGTATTACAGCTAACACTGAAGCTTTCTTT.

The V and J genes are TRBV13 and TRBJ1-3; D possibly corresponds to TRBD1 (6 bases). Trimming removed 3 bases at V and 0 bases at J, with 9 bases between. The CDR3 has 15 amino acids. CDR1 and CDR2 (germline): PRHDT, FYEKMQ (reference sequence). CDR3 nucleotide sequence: TGTGCCAGCAGCTTGGACAGCTCCTCTGGAAACACCATATATTTT. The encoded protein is CASSLDSSSGNTIYF.

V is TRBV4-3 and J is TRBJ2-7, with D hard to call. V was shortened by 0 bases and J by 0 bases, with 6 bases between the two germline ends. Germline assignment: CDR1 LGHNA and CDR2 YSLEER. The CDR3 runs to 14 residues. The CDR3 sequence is CASSQDRTSYEQYF. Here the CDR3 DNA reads TGCGCCAGCAGCCAAGACAGAACCTCCTACGAGCAGTACTTC.

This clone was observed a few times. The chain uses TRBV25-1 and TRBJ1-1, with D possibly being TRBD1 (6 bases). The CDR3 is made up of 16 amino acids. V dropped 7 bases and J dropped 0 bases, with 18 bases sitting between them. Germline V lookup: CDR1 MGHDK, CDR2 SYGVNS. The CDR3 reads CASMRRGGGLNTEAFF. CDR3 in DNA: TGTGCCAGCATGAGACGCGGGGGGGGCTTGAACACTGAAGCTTTCTTT.

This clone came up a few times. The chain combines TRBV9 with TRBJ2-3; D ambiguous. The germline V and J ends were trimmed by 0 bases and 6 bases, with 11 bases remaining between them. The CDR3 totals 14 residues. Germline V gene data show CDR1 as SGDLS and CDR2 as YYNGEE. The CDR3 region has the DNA TGTGCCAGCAGCGTAGGTCGAGATGCGGATACGCAGTATTTT. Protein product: CASSVGRDADTQYF. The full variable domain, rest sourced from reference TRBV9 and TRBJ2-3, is DSGVTQTPKHLITATGQRVTLRCSPRSGDLSVYWYQQSLDQGLQFLIQYYNGEERAKGNILERFSAQQFPDLHSELNLSSLELGDSALYFCASSVGRDADTQYFGPGTRLTVL.

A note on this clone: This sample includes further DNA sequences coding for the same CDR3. CDR3 residues: CASSLGQTYYEQYF. The CDR3 nucleotides are TGTGCCAGCAGCCTGGGACAGACCTACTACGAGCAGTACTTC. The V gene is TRBV5-5, the J gene TRBJ2-7; the match to TRBD1 covers 7 bases. This CDR3 has 14 residues. CDR1 is SGHKS and CDR2 is YYEKEE in the germline V gene (reference sequence). The V gene end was trimmed by 4 bases and the J gene end by 3 bases; junction bases not matched to a gene: 7. The full variable domain, in which reference TRBV5-5 and TRBJ2-7 provide the parts outside the CDR3, is DAGVTQSPTHLIKTRGQQVTLRCSPISGHKSVSWYQQVLGQGPQFIFQYYEKEERGRGNFPDRFSARQFPNYSSELNVNALLLGDSALYLCASSLGQTYYEQYFGPGTRLTVT.

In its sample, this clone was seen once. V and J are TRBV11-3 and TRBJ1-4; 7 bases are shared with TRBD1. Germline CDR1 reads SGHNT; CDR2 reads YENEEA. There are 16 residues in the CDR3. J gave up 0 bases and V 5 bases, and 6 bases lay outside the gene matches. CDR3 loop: CASSPGDRTTNEKLFF. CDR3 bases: TGTGCCAGCAGCCCCGGGGACAGAACAACTAATGAAAAACTGTTTTTT. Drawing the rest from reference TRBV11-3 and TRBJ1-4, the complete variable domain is EAGVVQSPRYKIIEKKQPVAFWCNPISGHNTLYWYLQNLGQGPELLIRYENEEAVDDSQLPKDRFSAERLKGVDSTLKIQPAELGDSAVYLCASSPGDRTTNEKLFFGSGTQLSVL.

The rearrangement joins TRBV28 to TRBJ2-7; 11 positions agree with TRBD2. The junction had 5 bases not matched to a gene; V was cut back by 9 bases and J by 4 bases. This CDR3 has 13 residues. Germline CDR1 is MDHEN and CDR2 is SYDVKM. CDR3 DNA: TGTGCCAGTAGCGGGAGGGCCTCGTACGAGCAGTACTTC. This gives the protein CASSGRASYEQYF.